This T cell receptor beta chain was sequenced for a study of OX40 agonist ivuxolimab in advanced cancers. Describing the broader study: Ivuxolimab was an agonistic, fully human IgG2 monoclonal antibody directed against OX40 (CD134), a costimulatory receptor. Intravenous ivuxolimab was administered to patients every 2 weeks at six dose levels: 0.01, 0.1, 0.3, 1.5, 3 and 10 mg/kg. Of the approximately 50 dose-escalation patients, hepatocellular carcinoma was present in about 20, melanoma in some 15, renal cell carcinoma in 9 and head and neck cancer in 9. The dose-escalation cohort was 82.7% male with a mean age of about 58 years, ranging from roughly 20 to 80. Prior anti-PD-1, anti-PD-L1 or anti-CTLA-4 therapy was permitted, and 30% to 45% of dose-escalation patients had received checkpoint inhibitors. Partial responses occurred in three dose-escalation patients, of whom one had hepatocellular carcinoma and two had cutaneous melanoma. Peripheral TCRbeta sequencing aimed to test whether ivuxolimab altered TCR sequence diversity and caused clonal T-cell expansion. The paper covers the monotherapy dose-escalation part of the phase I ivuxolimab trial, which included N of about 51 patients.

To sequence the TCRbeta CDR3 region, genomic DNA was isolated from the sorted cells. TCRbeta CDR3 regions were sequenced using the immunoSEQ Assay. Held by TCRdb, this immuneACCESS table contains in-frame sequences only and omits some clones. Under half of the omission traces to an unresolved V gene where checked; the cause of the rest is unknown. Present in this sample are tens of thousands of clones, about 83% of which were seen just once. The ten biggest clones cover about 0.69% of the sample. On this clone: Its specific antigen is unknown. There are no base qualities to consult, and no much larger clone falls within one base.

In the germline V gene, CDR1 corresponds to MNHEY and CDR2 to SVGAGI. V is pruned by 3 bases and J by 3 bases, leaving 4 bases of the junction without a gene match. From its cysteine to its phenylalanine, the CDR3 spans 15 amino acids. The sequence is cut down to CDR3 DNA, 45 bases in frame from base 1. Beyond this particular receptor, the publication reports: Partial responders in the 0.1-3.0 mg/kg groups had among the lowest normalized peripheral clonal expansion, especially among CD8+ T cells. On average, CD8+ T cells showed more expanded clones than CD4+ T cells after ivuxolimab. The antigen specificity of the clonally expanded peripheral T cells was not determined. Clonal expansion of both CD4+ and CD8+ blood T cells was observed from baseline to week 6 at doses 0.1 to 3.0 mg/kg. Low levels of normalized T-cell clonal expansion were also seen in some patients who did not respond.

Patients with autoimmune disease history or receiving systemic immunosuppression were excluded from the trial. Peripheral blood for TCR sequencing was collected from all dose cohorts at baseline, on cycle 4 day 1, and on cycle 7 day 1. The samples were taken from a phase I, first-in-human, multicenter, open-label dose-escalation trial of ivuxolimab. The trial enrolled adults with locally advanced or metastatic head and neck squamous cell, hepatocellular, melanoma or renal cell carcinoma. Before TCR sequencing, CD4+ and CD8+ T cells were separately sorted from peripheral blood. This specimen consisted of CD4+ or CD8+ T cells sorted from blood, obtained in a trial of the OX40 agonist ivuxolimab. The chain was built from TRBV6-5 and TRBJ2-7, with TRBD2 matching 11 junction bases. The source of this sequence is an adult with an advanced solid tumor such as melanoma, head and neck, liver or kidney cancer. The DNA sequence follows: TGTGCCAGCAGTTATAGCGGGGGGGAAAACTACGAGCAGTACTTC. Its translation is CASSYSGGENYEQYF.